The rows below give T cell receptor beta chains drawn from one sample of a study of cytomegalovirus exposure and HLA in healthy donors. Here immunoSEQ multiplex PCR was the method, and the copy in TCRdb shows in-frame clones only, minus some. Of some 160,000 clones listed, 65% to 90% are singletons. Sequenced input: PBMCs. These receptors were collected from a male donor in good health and CMV-seronegative. The CDR3 runs from the conserved cysteine through the conserved F or W. A D gene is named only where the DNA matches it firmly. The size of a clone is reported for some rows only, either as once, few or many, or as a class for expanded clones.

>.|TRBJ2-7|TRBV5-1|TRBD2
TGCGCCAGCACCCCTGGGGCTAGCGGGGGGCCCTACGAGCAGTACTTC
CASTPGASGGPYEQYF
>.|TRBJ2-5|TRBV4-3|TRBD1
TGCGCCAGCAGCCAAGGTCACAGGGGAGAGACCCAGTACTTC
CASSQGHRGETQYF
>.|TRBJ1-2|TRBV6-6|.
TGTGCCAGCGTAAAACCCGGCGACCCTCGGGACTACACCTTC
CASVKPGDPRDYTF
>.|TRBJ1-5|TRBV5-5|.
TGTGCCAGCAGCTTGTACCAGAATCAGCCCCAGCATTTT
CASSLYQNQPQHF
>.|TRBJ1-2|TRBV27|.
TGTGCCAGCAGTTATGCTTCACAAACGGGACACTACTATGGCTACACCTTC
CASSYASQTGHYYGYTF
>.|TRBJ1-2|TRBV5-1|TRBD1
TGCGCCAGCAGCAGGGACAGGGGAAACTATGGCTACACCTTC
CASSRDRGNYGYTF
>.|TRBJ2-7|TRBV10-2|.
TGCGCCAGCAGTGATACAGGGTTCGAGCAGTACTTC
CASSDTGFEQYF
>.|TRBJ2-2|TRBV27|.
TGTGCCAGCAGTTTCGCAGGATCGAACACCGGGGAGCTGTTTTTT
CASSFAGSNTGELFF
>.|TRBJ1-5|TRBV10-1|TRBD1
TGCGCCAGCGGGACAGGGCCTCCGGGTCAGCCCCAGCATTTT
CASGTGPPGQPQHF
>.|TRBJ2-3|TRBV5-1|TRBD1
TGCGCCAGCGGACGGGACAGTCGAAGCACAGATACGCAGTATTTT
CASGRDSRSTDTQYF
>.|TRBJ1-2|TRBV2|.
TGTGCCAGCCAAGACAACTTAGTCTATGGCTACACCTTC
CASQDNLVYGYTF
>few|TRBJ2-7|TRBV11-2|TRBD1
TGTGCCAGCAGCCAGACAGGGCTCTCCTACGAGCAGTACTTC
CASSQTGLSYEQYF
>.|TRBJ2-2|TRBV6-5|.
TGTGCCAGCAGCCGTACTATAACAGGGAGGGAGCTGTTTTTT
CASSRTITGRELFF
>.|TRBJ2-7|TRBV6-6|.
TGTGCCAGCAGTTACTCGTCAGGGGACGAGCAGTACTTC
CASSYSSGDEQYF
>.|TRBJ1-2|TRBV7-2|.
TGTGCCAGCAGCTTAGCGCCAGGAGGCCTCTATGGCTACACCTTC
CASSLAPGGLYGYTF
>.|TRBJ1-1|TRBV6-5|TRBD1
TGTGCCAGCAGTTTCAGGGGGGTGAACACTGAAGCTTTCTTT
CASSFRGVNTEAFF
>.|TRBJ1-5|TRBV5-4|TRBD1
TGTGCCAGCAGTCTCGGGACAGGGACCGGTCAGCCCCAGCATTTT
CASSLGTGTGQPQHF
>.|TRBJ1-3|TRBV5-1|.
TGCGCCAGCCAGTCCGGGACACCCGGAAACACCATATATTTT
CASQSGTPGNTIYF
>.|TRBJ1-2|TRBV29-1|.
TGCAGCGTCGCCCTCCGGAGTACTAACTATGGCTACACCTTC
CSVALRSTNYGYTF
>once|TRBJ1-4|TRBV19|.
TGTGCCAGTAGTATTCGGAGGGGAACAACTAATGAAAAACTGTTTTTT
CASSIRRGTTNEKLFF
>.|TRBJ2-3|TRBV6-1|TRBD1
TGTGCCAGCACCGGGGGGACAGGGGGGGCAGATACGCAGTATTTT
CASTGGTGGADTQYF
>.|TRBJ1-2|TRBV19|TRBD1
TGTGCCAGTACCCTGACAGGGGACTATGGCTACACCTTC
CASTLTGDYGYTF
>.|TRBJ2-5|TRBV7-9|TRBD2
TGCGCCAGCAGCTTTACTAGCGGGGAGACCCAGTACTTC
CASSFTSGETQYF
>.|TRBJ1-6|TRBV6-4|.
TGTGCCAGCAGTGCCGATGGACACACAAATTCACCCCTCCACTTT
CASSADGHTNSPLHF
>.|TRBJ2-3|TRBV10-3|TRBD2
TGTGCCATCAGTGAGTCCGGGGGGAAATTCACAGATACGCAGTATTTT
CAISESGGKFTDTQYF
>.|TRBJ1-2|TRBV18|.
TGTGCCAGCTCACCGGACGGGACTAACTATGGCTACACCTTC
CASSPDGTNYGYTF
>.|TRBJ1-5|TRBV7-2|.
TGTGCCAGCAGCTCCAACGGGGGAGGGAGCAATCAGCCCCAGCATTTT
CASSSNGGGSNQPQHF
>.|TRBJ1-1|TRBV11-2|.
TGTGCCAGCAGCCCACTCCGCCCGAAAATGAACACTGAAGCTTTCTTT
CASSPLRPKMNTEAFF
>.|TRBJ1-5|TRBV18|.
TGTGCCAGCTCACCATCAGGGGATCAGCCCCAGCATTTT
CASSPSGDQPQHF
>.|TRBJ2-5|TRBV5-4|.
TGTGCCAGCAGCTTGGCTCGACAGCCGGAGACCCAGTACTTC
CASSLARQPETQYF
>.|TRBJ1-1|TRBV27|.
TGTGCCAGCAGTCCTAATCCGGCAGGCTACACTGAAGCTTTCTTT
CASSPNPAGYTEAFF
>.|TRBJ2-2|TRBV6-6|TRBD1
TGTGCCAGCTCAGTTACAACAGGGGGCCGAGGGGAGCTGTTTTTT
CASSVTTGGRGELFF
>.|TRBJ1-1|TRBV5-1|.
TGCGCCAGCAGCATGCAGGGGTCCGTGAACACTGAAGCTTTCTTT
CASSMQGSVNTEAFF
>.|TRBJ2-1|TRBV2|.
TGTGCCAGCAGTAACTATGGGAATGAGCAGTTCTTC
CASSNYGNEQFF
>once|TRBJ1-5|TRBV6-5|.
TGTGCCAGCAAGCCGGGGATAAATCAGCCCCAGCATTTT
CASKPGINQPQHF
>.|TRBJ2-5|TRBV15|TRBD1
TGTGCCACCAGCAGGGGGGACAGTAGCCCGTACCAAGAGACCCAGTACTTC
CATSRGDSSPYQETQYF
>.|TRBJ2-3|TRBV7-2|TRBD2
TGTGCCAGCAGCTCCTCAAGCGGGGGGGCCAATACGCAGTATTTT
CASSSSSGGANTQYF
>few|TRBJ2-7|TRBV30|.
TGTGCCTGGAGTGTACGGGTCGAGCAGTACTTC
CAWSVRVEQYF
>.|TRBJ2-3|TRBV7-2|.
TGTGCCAGCAGCTTAGAGGGGTCGGGCACAGATACGCAGTATTTT
CASSLEGSGTDTQYF
>.|TRBJ1-2|TRBV30|.
TGTGCCTGGAGTCTACGGGGGGATGTTGGCTACACCTTC
CAWSLRGDVGYTF
>.|TRBJ2-1|TRBV5-1|TRBD2
TGCGCCAGCACCATAGCGGGTCCGGGCAATGAGCAGTTCTTC
CASTIAGPGNEQFF
>.|TRBJ2-7|TRBV6-1|.
TGTGCCAGCAGGAGGGACAACACCTACGAGCAGTACTTC
CASRRDNTYEQYF
>.|TRBJ1-5|TRBV7-9|.
TGTGCCAGCAGCAGCGACATTGATAGCGATCAGCCCCAGCATTTT
CASSSDIDSDQPQHF
>.|TRBJ2-7|TRBV2|TRBD1
TGTGCCAGCAGTGGACAGGGGGCTTCCTACGAGCAGTACTTC
CASSGQGASYEQYF
>.|TRBJ1-1|TRBV28|TRBD1
TGTGCCAGCAGTATGGGACAGGCGAAAGCTTTCTTT
CASSMGQAKAFF
>.|TRBJ1-4|TRBV5-6|TRBD1
TGTGCCAGCAGCTTAAACACAGGGGGGACTGAAAAACTGTTTTTT
CASSLNTGGTEKLFF
>once|TRBJ2-3|TRBV11-2|TRBD1
TGTGCCAGCAGCTTTAGGGGACAGAGCACAGATACGCAGTATTTT
CASSFRGQSTDTQYF
>.|TRBJ1-1|TRBV5-5|.
TGTGCCAGCAGCCCCGGGTCGGGGAGTAACACTGAAGCTTTCTTT
CASSPGSGSNTEAFF
>.|TRBJ1-5|TRBV6-5|.
TGTGCCAGCAGTTACAGTCGGAATCAGCCCCAGCATTTT
CASSYSRNQPQHF
>.|TRBJ1-2|TRBV27|TRBD1
TGTGCCAGCAGTGTAACAGGGGATCGTGGCTACACCTTC
CASSVTGDRGYTF
>.|TRBJ2-1|TRBV11-3|TRBD2
TGTGCCAGCAGCTTAGGTCTAGCGGGGGGCAATGAGCAGTTCTTC
CASSLGLAGGNEQFF